The sequence of this T cell receptor (beta chain) was determined in a study of PD-L1 blockade in urothelial cancer. The wider study: Administration of atezolizumab to patients began in the mid-2010s, at 1,200 mg intravenously every 3 weeks. Male patients with bladder-origin urothelial cancer numbered about 90% of the roughly 29. Analyses used blood from 3 weeks (second dose) and 6 weeks after treatment start. Each blood sample yielded a median of roughly 140,000 T cells.

TCRdb's table, derived via immunoSEQ multiplex PCR, lists solely in-frame clones and lacks some. Among 50,000 to 60,000 clones listed, about 86% were seen once. V was clipped by 5 bases and J by 8 bases; unmatched bases: 13. This CDR3 region has 17 residues. Germline CDR1 and CDR2: MDHEN and SYDVKM. Sequenced here: PBMCs, sampled around atezolizumab (anti-PD-L1) treatment. The TCR was taken from a middle-aged man with urothelial cancer. V is TRBV28 and J is TRBJ2-1; 12 nucleotides align to TRBD2. The CDR3 DNA sequence: TGTGCCAGCAGTATCGGATTGACTAGCGGGAGCGGAGATGAGCAGTTCTTC. Translating it yields CASSIGLTSGSGDEQFF.